The 20 T cell receptor beta chains in this list originate from one sample, sequenced in a study of shared T cell receptors in the human thymus. Produced via immunoSEQ multiplex PCR; TCRdb's table is partial and in-frame only. Of 700,000 to 750,000 clones in the sample, approximately 85% are singletons; the top ten hold approximately 0.01%. This sample also appeared in a second study, on human thymus T cells.

Sequenced input: thymocytes. The receptor set was obtained from a girl less than two years old with a congenital heart defect.

The chain carries TRBV4-3 and TRBJ2-2, with 7 bases lining up with TRBD2. With 0 bases clipped from V and 3 bases from J, the junction kept 7 bases outside the gene matches. CDR1 and CDR2 (germline): LGHNA, YSLEER. The CDR3 has 17 amino acids. CDR3 sequence reads: CASSQDLRLAHTGELFF. DNA for the CDR3: TGCGCCAGCAGCCAAGATCTGAGACTAGCCCACACCGGGGAGCTGTTTTTT.

This clone was seen once. The chain recombines TRBV6-5 with TRBJ1-2, with D possibly TRBD1 on 5 matching bases. From germline, CDR1 is MNHEY and CDR2 SVGAGI. V lost 5 bases and J 4 bases, leaving 14 bases between the germline ends. The CDR3 totals 14 residues. As DNA, the CDR3 is TGTGCCAGCAGTAAACTACAGGAATCCTATGGCTACACCTTC. Its translation is CASSKLQESYGYTF.

This clone was detected a few times. V gene TRBV4-3 combines with J gene TRBJ2-5; 8 positions match TRBD2. The CDR3 length is 18 residues. Trimming at V came to 0 bases and at J to 5 bases, leaving 14 bases not matched to a gene. Germline CDR1 LGHNA, CDR2 YSLEER. The CDR3 DNA follows: TGCGCCAGCAGCCAAGATACGGTGACTAGCGTGTCTGGGGAGACCCAGTACTTC. Amino acid sequence: CASSQDTVTSVSGETQYF.

This rearrangement joins TRBV6-6 to TRBJ1-6; D is unclear. CDR3 size: 16 residues. Trimming cost V 5 bases and J 2 bases, with 13 bases left between them. Germline values: CDR1 MNHNY, CDR2 SVGAGI (reference sequence). Written as DNA, the CDR3 is TGTGCCAGCAGTGACTTGGGCGGGGCCTATAATTCACCCCTCCACTTT. Translation gives CASSDLGGAYNSPLHF.

The V gene is TRBV7-2, the J gene TRBJ2-1, with 7 bases fitting TRBD1. This CDR3 region has 17 residues. From germline, CDR1 is SGHTA and CDR2 FQGNSA. V lost 1 base, J lost 0 bases, and 6 bases stayed unmatched. The CDR3 DNA reads as TGTGCCAGCAGCTTAGAACCGGGACAGAGCTCCTACAATGAGCAGTTCTTC. Translated: CASSLEPGQSSYNEQFF.

This clone was counted between two and nine times. The chain has TRBV4-3 and TRBJ1-1, with 7 bases identical to TRBD1. The trim removed 0 bases at V and 3 bases at J, leaving 4 bases unmatched. The CDR3 is 15 amino acids. Germline lookup yields CDR1 LGHNA and CDR2 YSLEER. The CDR3 DNA follows: TGCGCCAGCAGCCAAGATATTCAGGGGGACACTGAAGCTTTCTTT. This translates into CASSQDIQGDTEAFF.

This clone was recorded a few times. This chain uses TRBV2 with TRBJ2-1; 8 bases are shared with TRBD1. Germline CDR1 and CDR2: SNHLY and FYNNEI. The CDR3 totals 13 residues. V was clipped by 6 bases and J by 4 bases; unmatched bases: 2. CDR3 DNA sequence: TGTGCCAGCAGGGACAGGGATTACAATGAGCAGTTCTTC. Translation: CASRDRDYNEQFF.

This clone was seen once. The genes are TRBV12-5 and TRBJ1-3; possible D gene TRBD1, 6 bases. This CDR3 contains 17 residues. V was shortened by 2 bases and J by 4 bases, with 18 bases between the two germline ends. Looked up from germline, CDR1 is LGHNT and CDR2 is FRNRAP. CDR3 coding DNA: TGTGCTAGTGGTTTGCTAAGACCGGGACACCTGGGAAACACCATATATTTT. Translated, it gives CASGLLRPGHLGNTIYF.

V is TRBV4-3 and J is TRBJ1-5; weak D call: TRBD1 (5 bases). This CDR3 has 15 residues. Trimming took off 1 base at V and 3 bases at J, with 10 bases between the two ends. Per germline, CDR1 LGHNA and CDR2 YSLEER. The CDR3 DNA sequence: TGCGCCAGCAGCCAAGGCTTGGGGCACAATCAGCCCCAGCATTTT. Its protein product is CASSQGLGHNQPQHF.

The chain recombines TRBV30 with TRBJ1-6; weak D call: TRBD1 (6 bases). The CDR3 spans 16 residues. Germline CDR1 and CDR2: GTSNPN and SVGIG (reference sequence). With 5 bases removed from V and 8 bases from J, the gap between germline ends came to 22 bases. This CDR3 is CAWGRIRDIFYSPLHF. CDR3 DNA sequence: TGTGCCTGGGGAAGGATCCGGGACATCTTTTATTCACCCCTCCACTTT.

In its sample, this clone was seen once. The chain joins TRBV7-2 to TRBJ2-2; unclear D gene. CDR3 length: 15 residues. Germline-derived CDR1 and CDR2 are SGHTA and FQGNSA. V lost 3 bases and J lost 6, with 14 bases in between. CDR3: CASSFRVALPGELFF. CDR3 bases: TGTGCCAGCAGCTTTCGGGTAGCTTTACCCGGGGAGCTGTTTTTT.

This chain uses TRBV2 with TRBJ1-1, with TRBD1 as a possible D gene (5 bases). The V end lost 4 bases, the J end lost 1 base, and 22 bases lay between the germline ends. From germline, CDR1 is SNHLY and CDR2 FYNNEI. The CDR3 is 18 residues long. CDR3 DNA sequence: TGTGCCAGCAGTGGTTCCGGTTCCCGGAAGACAGAGAACACTGAAGCTTTCTTT. Translation gives CASSGSGSRKTENTEAFF.

This clone came up a few times. The rearrangement uses TRBV6-1 and TRBJ1-5; D ambiguous. CDR1 is MNHNS, CDR2 SASEGT, per germline. The CDR3 covers 14 residues. Trimming pared 4 bases from V and 3 bases from J, leaving 10 bases between. CDR3: CASSVTVNNQPQHF. CDR3 nucleotides: TGTGCCAGCAGTGTAACAGTCAACAATCAGCCCCAGCATTTT.

This clone came up once. The rearrangement joins TRBV28 to TRBJ1-4; D not certain. The V gene lost 5 bases and the J gene lost 8 bases, with 15 bases spanning the gap. Per germline, CDR1 MDHEN and CDR2 SYDVKM. The length of the CDR3 is 14 residues. As DNA, the CDR3 is TGTGCCAGCAGTCGCGGGAGGAGATGGGAAAAACTGTTTTTT. This translates into CASSRGRRWEKLFF.

The rearrangement uses TRBV27 and TRBJ1-2; TRBD1 matches 7 bases. V lost 5 bases, J lost 8 bases, and 23 bases stayed unmatched. The CDR3 loop spans 18 amino acids. Germline V CDR1 and CDR2: MNHEY, SMNVEV (reference sequence). The CDR3 reads CASSVSRDSDLLSGGYTF. CDR3 sequence (DNA): TGTGCCAGCAGTGTTAGCCGGGACAGCGACTTACTGTCTGGCGGCTACACCTTC.

V is TRBV4-1 and J is TRBJ2-7; the match to TRBD2 covers 11 bases. Germline values: CDR1 MGHRA, CDR2 YSYEKL. Unmatched junction bases numbered 7, after V lost 0 bases and J lost 0 bases. The CDR3 runs 18 residues. CDR3 nucleotide sequence: TGCGCCAGCAGCCAAGACATTAGCGGGGGGGCTGTCTCCTACGAGCAGTACTTC. Protein product: CASSQDISGGAVSYEQYF.

The chain combines TRBV9 with TRBJ1-1; unclear D gene. Germline CDR1 and CDR2: SGDLS and YYNGEE. V shed 4 bases and J shed 0 bases, with 16 bases lying between them. The CDR3 is made up of 16 amino acids. CDR3 region: CASSPSQAYLNTEAFF. The CDR3 coding sequence is TGTGCCAGCAGCCCCAGTCAGGCCTACCTGAACACTGAAGCTTTCTTT.

CDR3 nucleotide sequence: TGTGCCAGCAGCTTCCGCGGGGGGGCTCAGGAGACCCAGTACTTC. It translates to CASSFRGGAQETQYF. The chain uses TRBV7-6 and TRBJ2-5; 9 bases are shared with TRBD2. CDR1 and CDR2 from the germline V gene are SGHVS and FNYEAQ. CDR3 length: 15 amino acids. After removal of 3 bases from V and 5 bases from J, the junction contained 7 bases not matched to a gene.

In DNA, the CDR3 is TGTGCCAGCAGCGTTTCAGGGGTGGTTGGCTACACCTTC. This gives the protein CASSVSGVVGYTF. V gene TRBV9 combines with J gene TRBJ1-2, with a possible D match to TRBD1 (6 bases). The germline V gene encodes CDR1 SGDLS and CDR2 YYNGEE. The CDR3 runs 13 residues. V lost 2 bases and J lost 7, with 12 bases in between.

The count of this clone is one. V usage is TRBV19 and J usage is TRBJ1-3, with D perhaps matching TRBD1 (5 bases). Trimming removed 5 bases from V and 0 bases from J, with 11 bases in between. This CDR3 contains 15 residues. CDR1 and CDR2 (germline): LNHDA, SQIVND (reference sequence). The CDR3 nucleotides read TGTGCCAGTAGTGGGGCAAGGGGCTCTGGAAACACCATATATTTT. Translated: CASSGARGSGNTIYF.